This T cell receptor beta chain emerged from a study of chemoradiotherapy in HPV16-positive cancers. Study-wide background: Candidate HPV-specific T-cell clones and common TCR motifs came from functional assays in a couple of HPV16-positive patients.

Study results and limitations: Candidate HPV-specific clones and E7-related TCR motifs grew in tumor during treatment. The functional HPV-specific definition rests on just a couple of HPV16-positive patients.

Some clones are missing from TCRdb's copy, which holds only in-frame ones; the method was immunoSEQ multiplex PCR. The data contain about 2,500 clones, under 90% of them seen just once; the ten biggest clones take up about 9%. Over chemoradiotherapy, repertoires were sampled more than once. A note on this clone: Antigen: not known.

This sequence originates from a human donor with HPV-associated anogenital cancer. Sequenced here: tumor tissue, sampled from a patient who underwent chemoradiotherapy.

The CDR3 here is CASSLEGTVYGYTF. Written as DNA, the CDR3 is TGTGCCAGCAGCTTAGAGGGAACCGTCTATGGCTACACCTTC. This chain joins TRBV7-9 and TRBJ1-2, with no clear D. The CDR3 extends over 14 amino acids. V was cut by 1 base and J by 4 bases, with 10 bases left in between. Germline V gene data show CDR1 as SEHNR and CDR2 as FQNEAQ (reference sequence).